The 23 T cell receptor beta chains below were found in one sample sequenced in a study of shared clonotypes between healthy human individuals. Some clones are missing from TCRdb's copy, which holds only in-frame ones; the method was immunoSEQ multiplex PCR. Among about 2.3 million clones listed, more than 80% were seen once. Sequences were obtained from naive CD4+ T cells from PBMCs. Subset specified: CD45RA+ positively selected. The receptor source for this set is a man aged 18 to 29 in good health. Some clones in this sample may be carry-over from other donors' samples.

This chain joins TRBV27 and TRBJ1-2; D remains unclear. There are 13 residues in the CDR3. Trimming shortened V by 6 bases and J by 7 bases, and 15 bases separated the two germline ends. Germline CDR1 is MNHEY and CDR2 is SMNVEV (reference sequence). The CDR3, as DNA: TGTGCCAGCAGCCGCTCGGGTGGGAGTGGCTACACCTTC. Its protein is CASSRSGGSGYTF.

J is TRBJ2-1 and V is TRBV9, with D tentatively TRBD1 (5 bases). This CDR3 is built from 16 residues. Per germline, CDR1 SGDLS and CDR2 YYNGEE. Between the trimmed V and J ends, which lost 3 bases and 2 bases, there was a span of 15 bases. CDR3: CASSEEDRFPYNEQFF. The CDR3 DNA sequence: TGTGCCAGCAGCGAGGAAGACAGATTTCCCTACAATGAGCAGTTCTTC. Filled out from reference TRBV9 and TRBJ2-1, the complete variable domain reads DSGVTQTPKHLITATGQRVTLRCSPRSGDLSVYWYQQSLDQGLQFLIQYYNGEERAKGNILERFSAQQFPDLHSELNLSSLELGDSALYFCASSEEDRFPYNEQFFGPGTRLTVL.

For this clone: Distinct nucleotide sequences in the sample also encode this CDR3. This chain links TRBV28 with TRBJ2-7, with unresolved D. V was trimmed by 1 base and J by 4 bases, leaving 5 bases between them. The germline CDR1 and CDR2 sequences are MDHEN and SYDVKM. CDR3 length: 12 amino acids. CDR3 DNA sequence: TGTGCCAGCAGTTTATCCGGATACGAGCAGTACTTC. It translates to CASSLSGYEQYF. Combining the CDR3 with reference TRBV28 and TRBJ2-7 gives the whole variable domain DVKVTQSSRYLVKRTGEKVFLECVQDMDHENMFWYRQDPGLGLRLIYFSYDVKMKEKGDIPEGYSVSREKKERFSLILESASTNQTSMYLCASSLSGYEQYFGPGTRLTVT.

The rearrangement joins TRBV27 to TRBJ2-7; D remains unclear. This CDR3 comprises 12 residues. The V gene lost 1 base and the J gene lost 12 bases, with 13 bases spanning the gap. Germline V gene lookup returns CDR1 MNHEY and CDR2 SMNVEV (reference sequence). DNA for the CDR3: TGTGCCAGCAGTTTATGGCCCGTGGCAGGGTACTTC. Its translation is CASSLWPVAGYF.

This CDR3 reads CASKRQAQLVDEQFF. The CDR3, as DNA: TGTGCCAGCAAGAGACAGGCCCAACTTGTGGATGAGCAGTTCTTC. The chain carries TRBV7-6 and TRBJ2-1, with D perhaps matching TRBD1 (6 bases). In germline, CDR1 is SGHVS, CDR2 FNYEAQ. V was pared by 7 bases and J by 8 bases, with 21 bases between. CDR3 length: 15 amino acids.

There are a few counts of this clone. The chain is built from TRBV2 and TRBJ1-1; D might be TRBD1 (6 bases). This CDR3 has 13 amino acids. Germline V gene sequence: CDR1 SNHLY, CDR2 FYNNEI. Trimming took 1 base from V and 10 from J, leaving 13 bases between them. CDR3 loop: CASSEGPGVGAFF. The CDR3, as DNA: TGTGCCAGCAGTGAAGGACCAGGGGTAGGAGCTTTCTTT.

This rearrangement joins TRBV27 to TRBJ2-7; 8 bases are shared with TRBD2. The CDR3 is 13 amino acids. Losses at the gene ends were 6 bases for V and 2 bases for J; bases not matched to a gene: 3. Germline values: CDR1 MNHEY, CDR2 SMNVEV (reference sequence). Here the CDR3 DNA reads TGTGCCAGCAGGACTAGCGATACCTACGAGCAGTACTTC. Translated: CASRTSDTYEQYF.

The chain links TRBV7-9 to TRBJ2-3; either TRBD1 or TRBD2 may supply D (5 bases each). Germline CDR1 is SEHNR and CDR2 is FQNEAQ (reference sequence). V lost 2 bases, J lost 2 bases, and 14 bases lay in between. The CDR3 is 16 residues long. The CDR3 loop is CASSLFRDGYTDTQYF. In nucleotides, the CDR3 is TGTGCCAGCAGCTTATTTCGGGACGGCTACACAGATACGCAGTATTTT. Full variable domain (remainder filled in from reference TRBV7-9 and TRBJ2-3): DTGVSQNPRHKITKRGQNVTFRCDPISEHNRLYWYRQTLGQGPEFLTYFQNEAQLEKSRLLSDRFSAERPKGSFSTLEIQRTEQGDSAMYLCASSLFRDGYTDTQYFGPGTRLTVL.

This chain joins TRBV4-3 and TRBJ1-1; TRBD1 is a possible D gene (5 bases). V was pared by 5 bases and J by 1 base, with 14 bases between. Looked up from germline, CDR1 is LGHNA and CDR2 is YSLEER. This CDR3 contains 15 residues. In DNA form, the CDR3 reads TGCGCCAGCAGCGCCCAGGCAGGGACGAACACTGAAGCTTTCTTT. Translated, it gives CASSAQAGTNTEAFF.

The chain carries TRBV11-2 and TRBJ2-7; D uncertain. This CDR3 comprises 13 residues. Trimming shortened V by 5 bases and J by 4 bases, and 12 bases separated the two germline ends. Germline lookup yields CDR1 SGHAT and CDR2 FQNNGV. CDR3 region: CASSLRALYEQYF. CDR3 DNA: TGTGCCAGCAGCCTTAGGGCGCTTTACGAGCAGTACTTC.

V gene TRBV6-5 combines with J gene TRBJ1-1, with D possibly matching TRBD1 (5 bases). This CDR3 has 15 amino acids. Germline assignment: CDR1 MNHEY and CDR2 SVGAGI. V was pared by 8 bases and J by 5 bases, with 21 bases between. CDR3 loop: CASSYGGGSYTEAFF. Here the CDR3 DNA reads TGTGCCAGCTCTTATGGCGGGGGAAGTTATACTGAAGCTTTCTTT.

The gene calls are TRBV5-4 and TRBJ1-2, with 8 bases matching TRBD1. The CDR3 has 14 residues. The trim removed 3 bases at V and 5 bases at J, leaving 6 bases unmatched. From germline, CDR1 is SGHNT and CDR2 YYREEE (reference sequence). The CDR3 region has the DNA TGTGCCAGCAGCTGGGACAGGCAGGGGTATGGCTACACCTTC. Its translation is CASSWDRQGYGYTF.

This rearrangement joins TRBV29-1 to TRBJ1-3, with D unresolved. The CDR3 length is 13 residues. Germline CDR1 and CDR2: SQVTM and ANQGSEA. V was trimmed by 4 bases and J by 2 bases, leaving 9 bases between them. CDR3 region: CSVASTAGNTIYF. The CDR3 nucleotides read TGCAGCGTTGCGAGCACCGCTGGAAACACCATATATTTT.

In the case of this clone: The same CDR3 arises from other DNA sequences in this sample as well. This rearrangement joins TRBV29-1 to TRBJ2-1; D uncertain. The CDR3 is made up of 12 amino acids. V shed 0 bases and J shed 7 bases, with 7 bases lying between them. Germline V gene sequence: CDR1 SQVTM, CDR2 ANQGSEA. This CDR3 reads CSVEDLGNEQFF. CDR3 nucleotides: TGCAGCGTTGAAGATCTGGGAAATGAGCAGTTCTTC.

The chain couples TRBV25-1 to TRBJ2-2; D not certain. Germline V gene data show CDR1 as MGHDK and CDR2 as SYGVNS. This CDR3 region has 16 residues. The germline V and J ends were trimmed by 5 bases and 2 bases, with 15 bases remaining between them. The CDR3 protein is CASSSFSAPNTGELFF. The CDR3 DNA is TGTGCCAGCAGTAGTTTTTCAGCGCCCAACACCGGGGAGCTGTTTTTT.

V and J are TRBV2 and TRBJ2-7; perhaps D is TRBD1 or TRBD2 (5 bases each). Germline V gives CDR1 SNHLY, CDR2 FYNNEI. This CDR3 region has 14 residues. V shed 1 base and J shed 0 bases, with 7 bases lying between them. The DNA for the CDR3 is TGTGCCAGCAGTGAAGTCGGGACCTCCTACGAGCAGTACTTC. Its protein product is CASSEVGTSYEQYF.

Notes on this clone: This sample also contains other DNA sequences that code for the same CDR3. The rearrangement joins TRBV18 to TRBJ2-1; 11 bases are a match to TRBD2. This CDR3 has 16 residues. Losses at the gene ends were 3 bases for V and 4 bases for J; bases not matched to a gene: 5. Germline V gene data show CDR1 as KGHSH and CDR2 as LQKENI. The CDR3 protein is CASSPSTSGDYNEQFF. CDR3 DNA sequence: TGTGCCAGCTCACCCTCGACTAGCGGGGATTACAATGAGCAGTTCTTC.

This chain connects TRBV14 to TRBJ2-1; D not resolved. V dropped 3 bases and J dropped 2 bases, with 14 bases sitting between them. From germline, CDR1 is SGHDN and CDR2 FVKESK. The CDR3 loop spans 16 amino acids. CDR3 protein: CASSHSATRAYNEQFF. The CDR3 DNA reads TGTGCCAGCAGCCATTCCGCAACTCGGGCCTACAATGAGCAGTTCTTC.

The CDR3 spells CASSSGLAGNYEQYF. CDR3 DNA sequence: TGTGCCAGCAGCTCGGGGCTAGCGGGGAACTACGAGCAGTACTTC. The chain is built from TRBV9 and TRBJ2-7, with 9 bases identical to TRBD2. The ends lost 4 bases at V and 3 bases at J; junction bases unmatched: 8. Germline CDR1 and CDR2: SGDLS and YYNGEE. The CDR3 has 15 amino acids.

Concerning this clone itself: At the DNA level, this CDR3 is encoded by other sequences in the same sample as well. V usage is TRBV7-9 and J usage is TRBJ1-4; D is unclear. The germline V gene encodes CDR1 SEHNR and CDR2 FQNEAQ (reference sequence). This CDR3 is built from 13 residues. V was cut by 0 bases and J by 5 bases, with 4 bases left in between. The CDR3 sequence: CASSLAGNEKLFF. The CDR3 DNA follows: TGTGCCAGCAGCTTAGCAGGGAATGAAAAACTGTTTTTT.

V is TRBV2 and J is TRBJ1-5, with TRBD1 as a possible D gene (6 bases). V lost 8 bases and J lost 0, with 14 bases in between. This CDR3 region has 15 residues. Germline V gives CDR1 SNHLY, CDR2 FYNNEI. Here the CDR3 reads CASVFGTLSNQPQHF. As DNA, the CDR3 is TGTGCCAGCGTTTTCGGGACACTTAGCAATCAGCCCCAGCATTTT. The whole variable domain, filled in from reference TRBV2 and TRBJ1-5, reads EPEVTQTPSHQVTQMGQEVILRCVPISNHLYFYWYRQILGQKVEFLVSFYNNEISEKSEIFDDQFSVERPDGSNFTLKIRSTKLEDSAMYFCASVFGTLSNQPQHFGDGTRLSIL.

The V call is TRBV7-9, the J call TRBJ2-1; D possibly corresponds to TRBD2 (5 bases). This CDR3 region has 12 residues. The V gene lost 5 bases and the J gene lost 9 bases, with 11 bases spanning the gap. The germline CDR1 and CDR2 sequences are SEHNR and FQNEAQ (reference sequence). CDR3 amino acids: CASSPPEGEQFF. The CDR3 DNA sequence: TGTGCCAGCAGCCCCCCTGAGGGTGAGCAGTTCTTC.

The V and J genes are TRBV30 and TRBJ1-6, with D perhaps TRBD1 (6 bases). The V end was cut by 2 bases, the J end by 10 bases, with 21 bases between. The CDR3 totals 16 residues. Germline loops: CDR1 GTSNPN, CDR2 SVGIG (reference sequence). CDR3: CAWSLALGGDTSPLHF. Written as DNA, the CDR3 is TGTGCCTGGAGTTTGGCGTTGGGGGGGGACACCTCACCCCTCCACTTT.